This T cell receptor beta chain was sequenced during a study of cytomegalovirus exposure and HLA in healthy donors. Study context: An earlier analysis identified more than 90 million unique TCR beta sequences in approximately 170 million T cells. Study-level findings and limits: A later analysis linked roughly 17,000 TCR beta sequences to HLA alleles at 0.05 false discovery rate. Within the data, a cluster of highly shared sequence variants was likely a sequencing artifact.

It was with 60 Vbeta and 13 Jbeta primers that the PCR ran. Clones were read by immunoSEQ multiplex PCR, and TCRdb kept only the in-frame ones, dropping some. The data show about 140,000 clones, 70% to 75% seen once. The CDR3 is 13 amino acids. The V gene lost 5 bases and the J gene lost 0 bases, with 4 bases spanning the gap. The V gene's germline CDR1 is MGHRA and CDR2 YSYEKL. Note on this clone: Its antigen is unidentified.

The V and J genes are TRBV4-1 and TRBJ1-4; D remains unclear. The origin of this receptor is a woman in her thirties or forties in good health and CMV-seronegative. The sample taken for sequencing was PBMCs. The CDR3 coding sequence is TGCGCCAGCAGCATTACAACTAATGAAAAACTGTTTTTT. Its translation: CASSITTNEKLFF.